This T cell receptor (beta chain) was obtained from a study of T cells in localized non-small cell lung cancer. The repertoire was sequenced with immunoSEQ multiplex PCR; TCRdb's copy has only in-frame clones and lacks some. This table has tens of thousands of clones, approximately 85% appearing once. The CDR3 has 16 amino acids. V dropped 0 bases and J dropped 9; count of bases not matched to a gene: 9. Germline CDR1 is SGHRS and CDR2 is YFSETQ. V is TRBV5-1 and J is TRBJ2-1; 10 bases match TRBD2. The sample in question was peripheral blood, obtained before any cancer treatment. This TCR derives from a female donor over 55 with stage I lung adenocarcinoma. The CDR3 DNA reads TGCGCCAGCAGCTTGGTGGCTAGCGGGAGACCAGGTGAGCAGTTCTTC. Protein: CASSLVASGRPGEQFF.